The 4 T cell receptor beta chains given below trace back to one sample, sequenced in a study of CD8+CD57+ T cells in acquired aplastic anemia listed by TCRdb under 2018. Expansion of CD8+CD57+ cells had been shown by flow cytometry in the patients chosen for sequencing. Sequencing instrument: Illumina HiSeq 2000. Genomic DNA was used as template for profiling of TCR beta VDJ combinations and CDR3 sequences. The public reads were quality trimmed at Q25 with fastp and then assembled into clones with MiXCR by TCRdb, keeping productive beta chains. Every distinct CDR3 protein forms one entry, paired with its most common genes and DNA. The table for this sample lists over 150,000 distinct CDR3 sequences; 55% to 65% of them were counted only once. The ten largest clonotypes hold approximately 46% of the sample. The material sequenced was sorted CD4+, CD8+, or CD8+CD57+ T cells (not recorded which) from PBMCs. The receptor set was obtained from a human donor with aplastic anemia.

This clonotype was recorded many times. The chain carries TRBV10-1 and TRBJ2-1, with D hard to call. V shed 3 bases and J shed 0 bases, with 9 bases lying between them. Germline CDR1 and CDR2: WNHNN and SYGVQD (reference sequence). CDR3 length: 15 amino acids. The CDR3 protein is CASSDRLSSYNEQFF. CDR3 nucleotides: TGCGCCAGCAGTGATCGCCTTAGCTCCTACAATGAGCAGTTCTTC.

The J gene is TRBJ1-1, the V gene TRBV19; possible D gene TRBD1, 6 bases. This CDR3 contains 14 residues. Germline V gene sequence: CDR1 LNHDA, CDR2 SQIVND (reference sequence). Trimming stripped 2 bases from V and 1 base from J, with 8 bases between. The CDR3 DNA sequence: TGTGCCAGTAGTATAACAGGGCCGAACACTGAAGCTTTCTTT. Protein: CASSITGPNTEAFF.

This sequence joins TRBV19 and TRBJ1-1; no clear D gene. CDR3 length: 14 amino acids. The germline CDR1 and CDR2 sequences are LNHDA and SQIVND (reference sequence). With 6 bases removed from V and 0 bases from J, the gap between germline ends came to 11 bases. In DNA, the CDR3 is TGTGCCAGTAGGGTAGGGCAGCTGAACACTGAAGCTTTCTTT. Its protein product is CASRVGQLNTEAFF. Full variable domain (rest looked up from reference TRBV19 and TRBJ1-1): DGGITQSPKYLFRKEGQNVTLSCEQNLNHDAMYWYRQDPGQGLRLIYYSQIVNDFQKGDIAEGYSVSREKKESFPLTVTSAQKNPTAFYLCASRVGQLNTEAFFGQGTRLTVV.

Points on this clonotype: The junction shows a germline mismatch at one end, possibly a read error. This rearrangement joins TRBV5-1 to TRBJ2-5; D remains unclear. The CDR3 loop spans 15 amino acids. Germline CDR1 is SGHRS and CDR2 is YFSETQ. The CDR3 loop is CASSLYRSPQETQYF. The CDR3, as DNA: TGTGCCAGCAGCTTATACAGATCCCCTCAAGAGACCCAGTACTTC.